This TCR beta chain was sequenced for a study of blood T cells in healthy people across ages. Overall study results and limits: No conclusive comparison of naive versus antigen-experienced cells was possible with unsorted PBMCs.

Donors were systemically healthy Caucasian individuals from Russia aged roughly 6 to 100 years. Alongside a J-beta primer mix, a sample-barcoded 5' primer served in a second PCR lasting about 7 to 12 cycles. Paired-end reads containing CDR3 totaled no fewer than 2.5 million for each sample. TCRdb re-analysed the 5' RACE reads in MiXCR, keeping a single row per CDR3 protein. The sample has under 2 million distinct CDR3 sequences; roughly 32% are singletons. The CDR3 runs to 13 residues. The germline V gene encodes CDR1 SSHAT and CDR2 FNYEAQ (reference sequence). V lost 6 bases to trimming and J lost 5 bases; unmatched junction nucleotides: 6. As concerns this clonotype: Its matching antigen is unknown.

This TCR derives from a young woman in good health. This chain links TRBV7-7 with TRBJ1-1, with 7 nucleotides matching TRBD1. Sequencing was performed on blood. The CDR3 sequence is CASSHMTGTEAFF. The DNA for the CDR3 is TGTGCCAGCAGTCATATGACAGGGACTGAAGCTTTCTTT.